These T cell receptor beta chains were read from a single sample in a study of shared clonotypes between healthy human individuals. Only in-frame clones appear in the TCRdb table, and some are missing; sequencing was by immunoSEQ multiplex PCR. This table holds more than 150,000 clones, around 63% found once. The sample was memory CD4+ T cells sorted from blood. The receptors stem from a man aged 25-45 years in good health. CDR3s include the opening cysteine and the closing phenylalanine or tryptophan. The order of the fields is D gene, J gene, V gene, clone size, CDR3 DNA, CDR3 protein. The D gene is left open where the match is weak. Clone size appears in some rows only: once, few, many, or a class for an expanded clone.

NA,TRBJ2-1,TRBV29-1,many,TGCAGCGTTGAGGGGGGTATCGTCGATGAGCAGTTCTTC,CSVEGGIVDEQFF
NA,TRBJ1-5,TRBV11-2,NA,TGTGCCAGCAGCCCCTTGAGCGGAGGCAATCAGCCCCAGCATTTT,CASSPLSGGNQPQHF
NA,TRBJ2-1,TRBV28,NA,TGTGCCAGCAGCAATATCCTAGCTTACAATGAGCAGTTCTTC,CASSNILAYNEQFF
NA,TRBJ2-7,TRBV4-1,medium-sized,TGCGCCAGCAGCCAAGTTGACATGGGATTTACCGGGGCCAACGAGCAGTACTTC,CASSQVDMGFTGANEQYF
NA,TRBJ2-1,TRBV28,NA,TGTGCCAGCAGTCGGGGAGCATTTGAGCAGTTCTTC,CASSRGAFEQFF
NA,TRBJ2-2,TRBV9,NA,TGTGCCAGCAGCGACCCTAGGAACACCGGGGAGCTGTTTTTT,CASSDPRNTGELFF
NA,TRBJ2-7,TRBV5-6,NA,TGTGCCAGCAGCTTGGGGGTCGACTCCTACGAGCAGTACTTC,CASSLGVDSYEQYF
NA,TRBJ1-5,TRBV7-2,once,TGTGCCAGCAGCTTAGTCCCCCGGCAGCCCCAGCATTTT,CASSLVPRQPQHF
NA,TRBJ2-3,TRBV11-3,NA,TGTGCCAGCAGCCCCCGAAACGGGCCTGGAGATACGCAGTATTTT,CASSPRNGPGDTQYF
NA,TRBJ1-4,TRBV7-2,NA,TGTGCCAGCAGCTTAGCAGGGGGGGCTAATGAAAAACTGTTTTTT,CASSLAGGANEKLFF
TRBD2,TRBJ2-5,TRBV6-6,NA,TGTGCCAGCAGCCCCCTAGCGGGAGGGCCAGAGACCCAGTACTTC,CASSPLAGGPETQYF
TRBD1,TRBJ2-7,TRBV28,NA,TGTGCCAGCAGTTTAACCGGGACAGGGTCCTACGAGCAGTACTTC,CASSLTGTGSYEQYF
NA,TRBJ2-1,TRBV5-1,NA,TGCGCCAGCAGCTCGGACAGCCGGAGGGATGAGCAGTTCTTC,CASSSDSRRDEQFF
NA,TRBJ1-5,TRBV15,NA,TGTGCCACCAGCAGAGATGTTCATCAGCCCCAGCATTTT,CATSRDVHQPQHF
TRBD1,TRBJ1-1,TRBV5-4,NA,TGTGCCAGCAGCCTATGGGACAGGGGGAACACTGAAGCTTTCTTT,CASSLWDRGNTEAFF
NA,TRBJ2-1,TRBV5-3,NA,TGTGCCAGCAGCGAGACAGGTGACTCCTACAATGAGCAGTTCTTC,CASSETGDSYNEQFF
NA,TRBJ1-5,TRBV6-1,NA,TGTGCCAGCAGTGAAGGAATAGGGAATCAGCCCCAGCATTTT,CASSEGIGNQPQHF
TRBD2,TRBJ2-1,TRBV19,NA,TGTGCCAGTAGGTCTAGGGAGGGACCTTCCTACAATGAGCAGTTCTTC,CASRSREGPSYNEQFF
NA,TRBJ2-7,TRBV6-5,once,TGTGCCAGCAGTGAAGCCCTTCCCGAGCAGTACTTC,CASSEALPEQYF
NA,TRBJ1-4,TRBV18,few,TGTGCCAGCTCAGCTCGGGTATTGGGCCCAGGCACCGTTGAAAAACTGTTTTTT,CASSARVLGPGTVEKLFF
NA,TRBJ2-5,TRBV28,NA,TGTGCCAGCAGCTTCGGCGGGGACCCATCCCAAGAGACCCAGTACTTC,CASSFGGDPSQETQYF
NA,TRBJ2-1,TRBV9,few,TGTGCCAGCAGCGTAGCGTCGGAGTCCGGGTTGTTCTTC,CASSVASESGLFF
NA,TRBJ2-1,TRBV5-8,NA,TGTGCCAGCAGCTTGGATGGAGATTCCTACAATGAGCAGTTCTTC,CASSLDGDSYNEQFF
NA,TRBJ2-2,TRBV11-2,NA,TGTGCCAGCAGCTTAGGGACCCTGCCGACCGGGGAGCTGTTTTTT,CASSLGTLPTGELFF
NA,TRBJ2-6,TRBV5-1,NA,TGCGCCAGCAGCTTGGGTCTTTCCTCTGGGGCCAACGTCCTGACTTTC,CASSLGLSSGANVLTF
NA,TRBJ2-5,TRBV5-4,NA,TGTGCCAGCAGCTTATCTCTCCTCCAGACCTTCAAAGAGACCCAGTACTTC,CASSLSLLQTFKETQYF
NA,TRBJ1-1,TRBV6-6,NA,TGTGCCAGCAGTCACTTCCGAGGTAGAGACACTGAAGCTTTCTTT,CASSHFRGRDTEAFF
NA,TRBJ1-1,TRBV11-3,NA,TGTGCCAGCAGCTTAGATGCGAGGGTGGGTGCTGAAGCTTTCTTT,CASSLDARVGAEAFF
NA,TRBJ1-1,TRBV6-1,NA,TGTGCCAGCAGTGAAGTTAGGAAAGCTTTCTTT,CASSEVRKAFF
TRBD2,TRBJ2-7,TRBV6-4,NA,TGTGCCAGCAGTGAAGCGGGAGGCTCCTACGAGCAGTACTTC,CASSEAGGSYEQYF
NA,TRBJ1-5,TRBV28,NA,TGTGCCAGCAGTTTCTGGGAGAGCAATCAGCCCCAGCATTTT,CASSFWESNQPQHF
NA,TRBJ1-2,TRBV28,few,TGTGCCAGCAGCATATGGTCAGCAGGGACGAACTATGGCTACACCTTC,CASSIWSAGTNYGYTF
NA,TRBJ2-7,TRBV9,NA,TGTGCCAGCAGCGTTTCTGCACAGACCTACGAGCAGTACTTC,CASSVSAQTYEQYF
TRBD1,TRBJ2-7,TRBV15,NA,TGTGCCACCAGCAGAGATACGGGACAGGGCGACAACGAGCAGTACTTC,CATSRDTGQGDNEQYF
NA,TRBJ1-1,TRBV6-5,NA,TGTGCCAGCACTCCACCTTCAGGGCGGCGGACTGAAGCTTTCTTT,CASTPPSGRRTEAFF
NA,TRBJ2-7,TRBV6-6,NA,TGTGCCAGCAGTCGGACAGATCCCTACGAGCAGTACTTC,CASSRTDPYEQYF
TRBD1,TRBJ1-1,TRBV2,medium-sized,TGTGCCGGCAAGGGACAGATGAACACTGAAGCTTTCTTT,CAGKGQMNTEAFF
TRBD1,TRBJ2-7,TRBV6-1,NA,TGTGCCAGCAGTGAAACAGGGGCGAATGGGGGCTACGAGCAGTACTTC,CASSETGANGGYEQYF
NA,TRBJ1-4,TRBV4-3,NA,TGCGCCAGCAGCCAAGATCGGCAAATTGAAAAACTGTTTTTT,CASSQDRQIEKLFF
NA,TRBJ2-7,TRBV10-3,few,TGTGCCATCAGTAAAGGAGGCTACGAGCAGTACTTC,CAISKGGYEQYF
NA,TRBJ1-5,TRBV7-2,NA,TGTGCCAGCAGCTTCTGGAGGGAGCGGCAGCCCCAGCATTTT,CASSFWRERQPQHF
TRBD1,TRBJ2-7,TRBV28,NA,TGTGCCAGCAGCCGGAGACAGGGGGCGGCCTACGAGCAGTACTTC,CASSRRQGAAYEQYF
NA,TRBJ2-1,TRBV5-5,NA,TGTGCCAGCAGCTTGGAAAACAATGAGCAGTTCTTC,CASSLENNEQFF
NA,TRBJ2-7,TRBV11-2,NA,TGTGCCAGCAGCTCCGTATATAAAGTCTCCGCGGGGAGAGAGCAGTACTTC,CASSSVYKVSAGREQYF
NA,TRBJ2-1,TRBV2,few,TGTGCCAGCAGTGACTGGCCTTACAATGAGCAGTTCTTC,CASSDWPYNEQFF
NA,TRBJ1-5,TRBV7-2,NA,TGTGCCAGCAGCTTAAGTAGGGATCAGCCCCAGCATTTT,CASSLSRDQPQHF
TRBD1,TRBJ2-7,TRBV9,NA,TGTGCCAGCAGCGTATCTTCCGGTCCAGCGGGACAGGGGGAGCAGTACTTC,CASSVSSGPAGQGEQYF
NA,TRBJ2-5,TRBV10-1,NA,TGCGCCAGCAGTGCCCCGGCTGAAGAGACCCAGTACTTC,CASSAPAEETQYF
TRBD1,TRBJ2-7,TRBV7-7,few,TGTGCCAGCAGACCAGGACAGGGCTACGAGCAGTACTTC,CASRPGQGYEQYF
TRBD1,TRBJ2-7,TRBV11-3,NA,TGTGCCAGCAGCTCACCCCGGGACAGGGTTTACGAGCAGTACTTC,CASSSPRDRVYEQYF
TRBD1,TRBJ1-1,TRBV10-2,NA,TGCGCCAGCGGGAGGACAGGAGAAAACACTGAAGCTTTCTTT,CASGRTGENTEAFF
NA,TRBJ2-1,TRBV25-1,NA,TGTGCCAGCAGTGACCCAGACGGAATCTACAATGAGCAGTTCTTC,CASSDPDGIYNEQFF
NA,TRBJ2-1,TRBV11-2,NA,TGTGCCAGCAGCACCCGCCCTTACAATGAGCAGTTCTTC,CASSTRPYNEQFF
TRBD2,TRBJ2-1,TRBV5-6,NA,TGTGCCAGCAGCATTTATAGCGGGAGGGTCTACAATGAGCAGTTCTTC,CASSIYSGRVYNEQFF
NA,TRBJ2-5,TRBV2,NA,TGTGCCAGCGAGTCGGGGTTTGAGACCCAGTACTTC,CASESGFETQYF
TRBD2,TRBJ2-7,TRBV18,NA,TGTGCCAGCTCACTTCGGACTAGCGGCTACGAGCAGTACTTC,CASSLRTSGYEQYF
NA,TRBJ2-4,TRBV6-6,NA,TGTGCCAGCAGCCAAGACCCCTTCGGCATTCAGTACTTC,CASSQDPFGIQYF
TRBD2,TRBJ2-1,TRBV7-4,few,TGTGCCAGCAGCTTAGCGGCGGGAGCTAATGAGCAGTTCTTC,CASSLAAGANEQFF